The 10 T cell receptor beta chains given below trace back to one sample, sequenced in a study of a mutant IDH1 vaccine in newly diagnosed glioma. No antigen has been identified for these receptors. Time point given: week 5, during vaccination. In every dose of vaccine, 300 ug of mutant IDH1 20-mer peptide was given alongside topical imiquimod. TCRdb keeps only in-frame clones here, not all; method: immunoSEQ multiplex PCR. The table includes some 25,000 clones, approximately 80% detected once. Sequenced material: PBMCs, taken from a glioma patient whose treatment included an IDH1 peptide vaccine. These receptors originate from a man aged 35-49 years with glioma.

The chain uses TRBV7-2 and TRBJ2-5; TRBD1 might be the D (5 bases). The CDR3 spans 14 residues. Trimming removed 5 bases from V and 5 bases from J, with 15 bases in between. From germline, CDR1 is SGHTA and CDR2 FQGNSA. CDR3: CASSGSRVGETQYF. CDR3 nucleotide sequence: TGTGCCAGCAGCGGATCCAGGGTCGGGGAGACCCAGTACTTC.

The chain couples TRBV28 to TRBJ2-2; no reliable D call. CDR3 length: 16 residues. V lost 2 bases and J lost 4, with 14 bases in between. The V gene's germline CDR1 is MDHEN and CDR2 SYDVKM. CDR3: CASSLSLPRSTGELFF. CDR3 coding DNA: TGTGCCAGCAGTTTAAGTTTACCCCGAAGCACCGGGGAGCTGTTTTTT.

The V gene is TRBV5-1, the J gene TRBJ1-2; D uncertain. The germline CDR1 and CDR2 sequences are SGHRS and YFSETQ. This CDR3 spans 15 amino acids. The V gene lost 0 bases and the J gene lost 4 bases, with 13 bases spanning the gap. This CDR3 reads CASSLVAGETYGYTF. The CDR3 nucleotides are TGCGCCAGCAGCTTGGTGGCAGGAGAGACCTATGGCTACACCTTC. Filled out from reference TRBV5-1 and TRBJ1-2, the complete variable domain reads KAGVTQTPRYLIKTRGQQVTLSCSPISGHRSVSWYQQTPGQGLQFLFEYFSETQRNKGNFPGRFSGRQFSNSRSEMNVSTLELGDSALYLCASSLVAGETYGYTFGSGTRLTVV.

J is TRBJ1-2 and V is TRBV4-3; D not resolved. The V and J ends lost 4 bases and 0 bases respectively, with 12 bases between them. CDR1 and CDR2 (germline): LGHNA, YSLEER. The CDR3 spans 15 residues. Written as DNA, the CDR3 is TGCGCCAGCAGCCGAAGCGCCACCGCTAACTATGGCTACACCTTC. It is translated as CASSRSATANYGYTF.

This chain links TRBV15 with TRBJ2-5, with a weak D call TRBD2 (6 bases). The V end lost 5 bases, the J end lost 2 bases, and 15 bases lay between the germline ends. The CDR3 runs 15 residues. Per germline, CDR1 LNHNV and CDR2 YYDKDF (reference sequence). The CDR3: CATSPGGRSQETQYF. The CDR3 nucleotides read TGTGCCACCAGCCCCGGAGGGAGGTCTCAAGAGACCCAGTACTTC.

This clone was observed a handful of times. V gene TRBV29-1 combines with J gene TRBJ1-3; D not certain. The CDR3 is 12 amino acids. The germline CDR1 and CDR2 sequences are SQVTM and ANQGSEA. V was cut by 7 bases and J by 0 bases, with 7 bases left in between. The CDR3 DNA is TGCAGCGGTCAGACCTCTGGAAACACCATATATTTT. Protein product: CSGQTSGNTIYF.

The CDR3 sequence is CASSLLGTGDAGELFF. CDR3 in DNA: TGCGCCAGCAGCTTATTAGGGACAGGGGATGCCGGGGAGCTGTTTTTT. The chain combines TRBV5-1 with TRBJ2-2; the match to TRBD1 covers 10 bases. This CDR3 spans 16 amino acids. The V gene's germline CDR1 is SGHRS and CDR2 YFSETQ. Trimming cost V 2 bases and J 6 bases; bases outside gene matches: 7.

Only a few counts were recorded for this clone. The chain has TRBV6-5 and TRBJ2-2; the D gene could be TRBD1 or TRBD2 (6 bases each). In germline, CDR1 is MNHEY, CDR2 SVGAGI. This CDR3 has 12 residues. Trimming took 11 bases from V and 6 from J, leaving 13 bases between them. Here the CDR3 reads CASRGQAGELFF. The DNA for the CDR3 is TGTGCCTCCCGGGGGCAGGCCGGGGAGCTGTTTTTT.

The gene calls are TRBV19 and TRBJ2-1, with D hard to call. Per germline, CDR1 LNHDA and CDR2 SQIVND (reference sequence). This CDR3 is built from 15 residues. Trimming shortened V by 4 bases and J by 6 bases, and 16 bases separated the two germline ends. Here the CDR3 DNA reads TGTGCCAGTAGTACCCGCTTGGTTGGTGTCAATGAGCAGTTCTTC. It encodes CASSTRLVGVNEQFF. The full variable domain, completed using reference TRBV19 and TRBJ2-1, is DGGITQSPKYLFRKEGQNVTLSCEQNLNHDAMYWYRQDPGQGLRLIYYSQIVNDFQKGDIAEGYSVSREKKESFPLTVTSAQKNPTAFYLCASSTRLVGVNEQFFGPGTRLTVL.

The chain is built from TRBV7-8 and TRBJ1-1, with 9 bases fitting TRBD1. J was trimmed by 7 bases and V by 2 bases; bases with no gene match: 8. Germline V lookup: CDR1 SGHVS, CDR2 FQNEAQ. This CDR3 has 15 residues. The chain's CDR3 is CASSLLYDRGVEAFF. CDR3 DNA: TGTGCCAGCAGCTTACTTTATGACAGGGGGGTTGAAGCTTTCTTT.